This is a list of T cell receptor beta chains from one sample in a study of T cells in Graves' hyperthyroidism and ophthalmopathy. Each CDR3 protein is one row after TCRdb ran MiXCR on the multiplex PCR reads. The sample includes around 300,000 distinct CDR3 sequences, 22% of them seen just once. Source material: blood. These receptors came from a man under 40 with Graves' ophthalmopathy. The CDR3 runs from the conserved cysteine through the conserved F or W. D genes are given only for firm matches. Size values are once, few and many counts, or a class for expanded clones, and some rows have none.

j_call d_call clone_size v_call cdr3_nt cdr3_aa
TRBJ1-1 NA many TRBV20-1 TGCAGTGCTAGACCAGACAGGTACACTGAAGCTTTCTTT CSARPDRYTEAFF
TRBJ2-7 NA NA TRBV19 TGTGCCAGTAGTTCCTTAGACAGGACAAGCGAGCAGTACTTC CASSSLDRTSEQYF
TRBJ1-1 NA NA TRBV5-4 TGTGCCTTCGGAGGGGGGGCGAACACTGAAGCTTTCTTT CAFGGGANTEAFF
TRBJ2-1 NA few TRBV28 TGTGCCAGCAGCCCCAGGGACGGATACAATGAGCAGTTCTTC CASSPRDGYNEQFF
TRBJ2-1 TRBD1 NA TRBV11-1 TGTGCCAGCAGCTTAGCCGGGACAGGGTTCAATGAGCAGTTCTTC CASSLAGTGFNEQFF
TRBJ1-4 NA few TRBV5-1 TGCGCCAGCAGCTTGAGGGCAGGGTACGAAAAACTGTTTTTT CASSLRAGYEKLFF
TRBJ1-6 TRBD1 NA TRBV30 TGTGCCAGTACCGCCGGGACAGGGCTTAATTCACCCCTCCACTTT CASTAGTGLNSPLHF
TRBJ2-5 NA few TRBV10-3 TGTGCCATCAGTCAGTGGGGAGAGACCCAGTACTTC CAISQWGETQYF
TRBJ2-6 TRBD1 few TRBV11-2 TGTGCCAGCAGCCTAACCACAGGGGGTTACGGCTCTGGGGCCAACGTCCTGACTTTC CASSLTTGGYGSGANVLTF
TRBJ1-5 NA NA TRBV10-3 TGTGCCATCAGTGAGTCCCCTAGCAATCAGCCCCAGCATTTT CAISESPSNQPQHF
TRBJ2-1 NA many TRBV12-3/TRBV12-4 TGTGCCAGCAGTTTATCGGACGGGAATGAGCAGTTCTTC CASSLSDGNEQFF
TRBJ2-1 NA NA TRBV11-2 TGTGCCAGCAGCTTAGCGTTGGGGGTCTACAATGAGCAGTTCTTC CASSLALGVYNEQFF
TRBJ2-5 NA few TRBV3-1 TGTGCCAGCAGCCAAGATTTCCCCGGGCAAGAGACCCAGTACTTC CASSQDFPGQETQYF
TRBJ2-7 NA few TRBV13 TGTGCCAGCAGCTTAGAATCCCCTGGGGGGGGCAGCGAGCAGTACTTC CASSLESPGGGSEQYF
TRBJ2-7 NA few TRBV4-1 TGCGCCAGCAGCCAAGGGACAATCCCTCGCGACGAGCAGTACTTC CASSQGTIPRDEQYF
TRBJ1-1 NA NA TRBV20-1 TGCAGTGCTAGAGAATTAGAGGGCGCCGGGGCCCTTAAAACTGAAGCTTTCTTT CSARELEGAGALKTEAFF
TRBJ1-2 NA NA TRBV6-1 TGTGCCAGCAGGGAGGGACCCAATGGCTACACCTTC CASREGPNGYTF
TRBJ2-1 NA many TRBV14 TGTGCCAGCAGCCCAACAGGGTTGCCTAACAATGAGCAGTTCTTC CASSPTGLPNNEQFF
TRBJ2-7 NA few TRBV28 TGTGCCAGCAGTTTGGCCAGCTTTTCCTACGAGCAGTACTTC CASSLASFSYEQYF
TRBJ1-1 NA few TRBV5-1 TGCGCCAGCAGCTTTGCAGGGAGGAACACTGAAGCTTTCTTT CASSFAGRNTEAFF
TRBJ2-1 NA NA TRBV5-6 TGTGCCACCACAGGGCCCTACAATGAGCAGTTCTTC CATTGPYNEQFF
TRBJ2-3 NA NA TRBV27 TGTGCCAGCAGTTTAACCGGCCACAAAGGAGATACGCAGTATTTT CASSLTGHKGDTQYF
TRBJ2-1 NA few TRBV7-9 TGTGCCAGCAGCTTCTATGCGGTCCACAATGAGCAGTTCTTC CASSFYAVHNEQFF
TRBJ1-1 NA many TRBV30 TGTGCCTGGCTCTCTAGGGACTTCATGAACACTGAAGCTTTCTTT CAWLSRDFMNTEAFF
TRBJ2-1 TRBD2 many TRBV28 TGTGCCAGCGAGCGTGTAGCGGGAGGATCTTTAGAGAATGAGCAGTTCTTC CASERVAGGSLENEQFF
TRBJ2-5 TRBD2 many TRBV12-3/TRBV12-4 TGTGCCAGCAGTGACCCTAGCGGATTCCAAGAGACCCAGTACTTC CASSDPSGFQETQYF
TRBJ2-3 NA NA TRBV5-5 TGTGCCAGCAGGAGGACAGTTGCTAGCACAGATACGCAGTATTTT CASRRTVASTDTQYF